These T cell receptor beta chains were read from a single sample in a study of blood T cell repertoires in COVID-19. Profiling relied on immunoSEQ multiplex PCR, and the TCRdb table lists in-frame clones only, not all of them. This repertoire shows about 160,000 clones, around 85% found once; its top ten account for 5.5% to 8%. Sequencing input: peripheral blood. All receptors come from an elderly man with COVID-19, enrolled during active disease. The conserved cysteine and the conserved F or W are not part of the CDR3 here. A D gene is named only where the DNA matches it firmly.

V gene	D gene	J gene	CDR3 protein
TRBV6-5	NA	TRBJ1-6	ASSLSGVGYNSPLH
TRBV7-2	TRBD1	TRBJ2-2	ASSTGQGTGELF
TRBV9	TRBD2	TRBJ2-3	ASSVLADTDTQY
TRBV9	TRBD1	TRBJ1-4	ASSPTGGNEKLF
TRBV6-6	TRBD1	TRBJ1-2	ASNPTGAYGYT
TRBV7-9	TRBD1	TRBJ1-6	ASSLPWTGDNSPLH
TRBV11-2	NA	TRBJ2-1	ASSPYSESGIEQF
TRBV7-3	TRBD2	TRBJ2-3	ASSFGGASTDTQY
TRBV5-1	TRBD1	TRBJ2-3	ASSIQGGDTQY
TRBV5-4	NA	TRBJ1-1	ASSPNRGALNTEAF
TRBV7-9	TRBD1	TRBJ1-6	ASSFRRTGDNSPLH
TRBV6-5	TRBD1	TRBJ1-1	ASSRGQGASTEAF
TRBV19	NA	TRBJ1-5	ASSIVLGPQH
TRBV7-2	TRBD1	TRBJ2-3	ASSLGIRDRQY
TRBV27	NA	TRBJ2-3	ASSPLLPSVTDTQY
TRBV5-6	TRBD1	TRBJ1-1	ASSSLRTGSTEAF
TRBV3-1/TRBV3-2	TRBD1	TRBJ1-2	ASSQDTGARLGYT
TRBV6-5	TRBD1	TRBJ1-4	ASSWDRFTEKLF
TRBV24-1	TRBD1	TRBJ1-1	ATSDYTGEKAF
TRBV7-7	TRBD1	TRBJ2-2	ASSRQGGTGELF
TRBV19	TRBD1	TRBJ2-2	ASSTGTGQTGELF
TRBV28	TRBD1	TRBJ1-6	ASSPGQGYSPLH
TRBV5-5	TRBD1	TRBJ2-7	ASSLQGQSEQY
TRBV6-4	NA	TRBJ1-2	ASSDSPGPYGYT
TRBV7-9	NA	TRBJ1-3	ASSLGGLGNTIY
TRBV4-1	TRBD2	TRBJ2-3	ASTTGGRSADTQY
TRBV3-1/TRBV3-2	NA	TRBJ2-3	ASSQDSTDTQY
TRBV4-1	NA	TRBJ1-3	ASSQTGGNTIY
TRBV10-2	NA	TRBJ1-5	ASTRGGNQPQH
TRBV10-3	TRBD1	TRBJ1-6	AISVEGGMTPLH
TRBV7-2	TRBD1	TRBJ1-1	ASSLVAGGITGTEAF
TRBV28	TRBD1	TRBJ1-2	ASISPGQGGGGYT
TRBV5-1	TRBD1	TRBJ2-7	ASSPDRANGEQY